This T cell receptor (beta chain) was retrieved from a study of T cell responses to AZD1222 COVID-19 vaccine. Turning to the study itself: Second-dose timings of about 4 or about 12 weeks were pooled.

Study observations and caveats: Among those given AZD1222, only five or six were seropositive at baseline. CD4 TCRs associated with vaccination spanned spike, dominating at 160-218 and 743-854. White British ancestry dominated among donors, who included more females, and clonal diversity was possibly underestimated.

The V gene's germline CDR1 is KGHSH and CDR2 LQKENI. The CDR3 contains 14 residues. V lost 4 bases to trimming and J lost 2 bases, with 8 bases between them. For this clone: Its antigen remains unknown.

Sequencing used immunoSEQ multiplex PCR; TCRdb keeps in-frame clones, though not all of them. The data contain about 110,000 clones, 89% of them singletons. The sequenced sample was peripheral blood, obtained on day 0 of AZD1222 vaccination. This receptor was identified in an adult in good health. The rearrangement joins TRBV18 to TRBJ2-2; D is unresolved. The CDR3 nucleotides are TGTGCCAGCTCACTGGTCAGAAACACCGGGGAGCTGTTTTTT. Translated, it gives CASSLVRNTGELFF.